The sequence of this T cell receptor beta chain was determined in a study of CD8 T cells in Susac syndrome. Overall study: Clinically active disease was present in about 6 of the sequenced Susac syndrome patients. Eight of these patients were in remission.

The CDR3 has 13 amino acids. Trimming removed 4 bases at V and 9 bases at J, with 13 bases between. In germline, CDR1 is LGHDT, CDR2 YNNKEL (reference sequence). Random hexamers primed reverse transcription of roughly 0.45 to 1 ug RNA. Coverage of TCR beta CDR3 amplification by immunoSEQ multiplex PCR extended to 54 Vbeta and 13 Jbeta. TCRdb re-derived calls from the immunoSEQ multiplex PCR reads in MiXCR, one entry per CDR3 protein. The table lists about 180,000 distinct CDR3 sequences, around 94% of them singletons. TCR beta from blood CD8+ and CD4+ T cells was sequenced. Input material: CD4+ T cells from PBMCs. This chain uses TRBV3-1 with TRBJ2-1; D is undetermined. This receptor was taken from a human donor with Susac syndrome. Written as DNA, the CDR3 is TGTGCCAGCAGCCTCGGCCCGGTGCCTGAGCAGTTCTTC. It specifies CASSLGPVPEQFF.